The next 3 T cell receptor beta chains were all read from a single sample in a study of beta chain features in type 1 diabetes. Regarding the study as a whole: Significant though moderate, a shortening of TCRB CDR3s appeared in all four CD4+ subsets of Type 1 diabetes patients.

Reverse transcription of all isolated RNA meant that expressed TCRB transcripts were sequenced. Sequencing was performed with immunoSEQ multiplex PCR; in TCRdb, only in-frame clones are kept and a portion is missing. The table lists more than 250,000 clones, roughly a quarter of them singletons, with around 0.013% in the top ten. Their antigens are not known. Sequences were obtained from naive CD4+ T cells from blood. These receptors were taken from a woman in her 30s with type 1 diabetes.

This clone was counted only a few times. The rearrangement uses TRBV6-5 and TRBJ2-5; TRBD2 agrees at 8 bases. The CDR3 spans 14 residues. V gave up 6 bases and J gave up 2 bases; unmatched junction bases: 5. Looked up from germline, CDR1 is MNHEY and CDR2 is SVGAGI. CDR3 DNA sequence: TGTGCCAGCAGGTTAGCGGGGTCACAAGAGACCCAGTACTTC. It translates to CASRLAGSQETQYF.

The chain employs TRBV25-1 and TRBJ2-5; D perhaps matches TRBD2 (6 bases). The V end was cut by 3 bases, the J end by 3 bases, with 11 bases between. The length of the CDR3 is 14 residues. Germline V gene lookup returns CDR1 MGHDK and CDR2 SYGVNS. CDR3 sequence (DNA): TGTGCCAGCAGTGACGGGACTCCAAAAGAGACCCAGTACTTC. This translates into CASSDGTPKETQYF.

The rearrangement joins TRBV7-2 to TRBJ2-1; D remains ambiguous. Germline CDR1 SGHTA, CDR2 FQGNSA. The CDR3 has 17 residues. Trimming stripped 2 bases from V and 1 base from J, with 15 bases between. CDR3: CASSLRPSVASYNEQFF. For the CDR3, the DNA is TGTGCCAGCAGCTTAAGGCCCTCTGTAGCTTCCTACAATGAGCAGTTCTTC. Filled out from reference TRBV7-2 and TRBJ2-1, the complete variable domain reads GAGVSQSPSNKVTEKGKDVELRCDPISGHTALYWYRQSLGQGLEFLIYFQGNSAPDKSGLPSDRFSAERTGGSVSTLTIQRTQQEDSAVYLCASSLRPSVASYNEQFFGPGTRLTVL.